This TCR beta chain comes out of a study of blood T cell repertoires in COVID-19. The data were produced by immunoSEQ multiplex PCR, yet TCRdb's version contains in-frame clones alone and is incomplete. The data contain roughly 350,000 clones, approximately 92% of them seen just once; the ten biggest clones take up roughly 20%. This sequence originates from a woman younger than 45 who had recovered from COVID-19. What was sequenced was PBMCs or T cells enriched from blood (not recorded which).

The CDR3 spells CATSDSGTGPYEQYF. The CDR3 region has the DNA TGTGCCACCAGTGACTCCGGGACAGGTCCCTACGAGCAGTACTTC. The genes are TRBV24-1 and TRBJ2-7; 8 bases match TRBD1. The trim removed 4 bases at V and 2 bases at J, leaving 6 bases unmatched. Per germline, CDR1 KGHDR and CDR2 SFDVKD. The CDR3 loop spans 15 amino acids.